This passage covers 30 T cell receptor beta chains from one sample sequenced in a study of cytomegalovirus exposure and HLA in healthy donors. Use of 60 Vbeta and 13 Jbeta primers characterized the PCR. Assay: immunoSEQ multiplex PCR; the TCRdb copy retains only in-frame clones and omits some. The sample lists around 130,000 clones; about 82% were seen once. Sequencing was performed on PBMCs. These receptor sequences come from a man younger than 40 in good health and CMV-seronegative.

The V and J genes are TRBV27 and TRBJ1-1, with D tentatively TRBD1 (5 bases). The CDR3 runs to 13 residues. The V and J ends lost 3 bases and 1 base respectively, with 6 bases between them. Germline V gene data show CDR1 as MNHEY and CDR2 as SMNVEV (reference sequence). The CDR3 DNA is TGTGCCAGCAGTTTCGGGGGGAACACTGAAGCTTTCTTT. It encodes CASSFGGNTEAFF.

This chain links TRBV29-1 with TRBJ1-2; TRBD1 matches 8 bases. CDR1 and CDR2 (germline): SQVTM, ANQGSEA. The V segment lost 4 bases and the J segment 0 bases; nucleotides outside the gene matches: 4. The CDR3 extends over 14 amino acids. The CDR3 loop reads CSVAQGGANYGYTF. CDR3 sequence (DNA): TGCAGCGTTGCACAGGGGGGAGCTAACTATGGCTACACCTTC.

This clone was detected only a few times. This sequence joins TRBV27 and TRBJ1-2; TRBD1 aligns across 7 bases. V dropped 5 bases and J dropped 3; count of bases not matched to a gene: 9. Looked up from germline, CDR1 is MNHEY and CDR2 is SMNVEV (reference sequence). This CDR3 has 15 residues. CDR3 sequence reads: CASSPRTGLHYGYTF. DNA of the CDR3: TGTGCCAGCAGTCCCAGGACAGGACTACACTATGGCTACACCTTC.

The genes are TRBV19 and TRBJ2-7, with TRBD1 matching 11 bases. Trimming took 3 bases from V and 7 from J; bases not matched to a gene: 5. This CDR3 has 14 amino acids. The V gene's germline CDR1 is LNHDA and CDR2 SQIVND (reference sequence). CDR3 protein: CASSMAGTGGEQYF. The CDR3 bases are TGTGCCAGTAGTATGGCCGGGACAGGGGGGGAGCAGTACTTC.

The gene calls are TRBV5-1 and TRBJ2-3; 9 bases map to TRBD1. Unmatched junction bases numbered 10, after V lost 4 bases and J lost 1 base. The germline V gene encodes CDR1 SGHRS and CDR2 YFSETQ. The CDR3 has 17 amino acids. The CDR3 here is CASSARTGVRGTDTQYF. The CDR3 DNA is TGCGCCAGCAGCGCCAGGACAGGGGTTCGTGGCACAGATACGCAGTATTTT. The entire variable domain, with the rest obtained from reference TRBV5-1 and TRBJ2-3, is as follows: KAGVTQTPRYLIKTRGQQVTLSCSPISGHRSVSWYQQTPGQGLQFLFEYFSETQRNKGNFPGRFSGRQFSNSRSEMNVSTLELGDSALYLCASSARTGVRGTDTQYFGPGTRLTVL.

The chain links TRBV4-1 to TRBJ2-7, with TRBD1 as a possible D gene (6 bases). Trimming took off 4 bases at V and 2 bases at J, with 12 bases between the two ends. Germline V CDR1 and CDR2: MGHRA, YSYEKL. CDR3 length equals 14 residues. The CDR3 loop reads CASSRGQGTYEQYF. CDR3 sequence (DNA): TGCGCCAGCAGCCGCGGTCAGGGGACCTACGAGCAGTACTTC.

This sequence joins TRBV10-3 and TRBJ2-1; D perhaps matches TRBD2 (5 bases). The CDR3 runs 17 residues. The V gene lost 4 bases and the J gene lost 9 bases, with 25 bases spanning the gap. The germline CDR1 and CDR2 sequences are ENHRY and SYGVKD. The CDR3 here is CAISVTTDSTTEGEQFF. CDR3 sequence (DNA): TGTGCCATCAGTGTTACCACGGACTCCACAACCGAGGGTGAGCAGTTCTTC.

The J gene is TRBJ1-4, the V gene TRBV7-9, with 7 bases lining up with TRBD1. J gave up 3 bases and V 4 bases, and 5 bases lay outside the gene matches. This CDR3 contains 15 residues. From germline, CDR1 is SEHNR and CDR2 FQNEAQ (reference sequence). The CDR3 DNA reads TGTGCCAGCAGCTGGACAGGCAGCCCTAATGAAAAACTGTTTTTT. It codes for CASSWTGSPNEKLFF.

In its sample, this clone was seen once. V gene TRBV15 combines with J gene TRBJ2-5, with 9 bases fitting TRBD2. V lost 8 bases to trimming and J lost 5 bases; unmatched junction nucleotides: 6. Germline V gene sequence: CDR1 LNHNV, CDR2 YYDKDF (reference sequence). This CDR3 has 13 amino acids. CDR3 bases: TGTGCCACCTCCCGCGGGGGGGAGGAGACCCAGTACTTC. It specifies CATSRGGEETQYF. The entire variable domain, with the rest obtained from reference TRBV15 and TRBJ2-5, is as follows: DAMVIQNPRYQVTQFGKPVTLSCSQTLNHNVMYWYQQKSSQAPKLLFHYYDKDFNNEADTPDNFQSRRPNTSFCFLDIRSPGLGDTAMYLCATSRGGEETQYFGPGTRLLVL.

This clone was observed a handful of times. The rearrangement joins TRBV7-2 to TRBJ2-5; D gene unclear. Trimming cost V 2 bases and J 2 bases, with 9 bases left between them. CDR1 SGHTA and CDR2 FQGNSA come from the germline V gene. This CDR3 is built from 14 residues. CDR3 sequence reads: CASSLTERQETQYF. The DNA for the CDR3 is TGTGCCAGCAGCTTAACTGAACGGCAAGAGACCCAGTACTTC.

V is TRBV11-2 and J is TRBJ2-7; D is possibly TRBD2 (6 bases). The germline gives CDR1 SGHAT, CDR2 FQNNGV. The CDR3 is 15 amino acids. V was clipped by 0 bases and J by 4 bases, with 13 bases between them. CDR3 coding DNA: TGTGCCAGCAGCTTAGAGAGGCGGGGCGCGTACGAGCAGTACTTC. Amino acid sequence: CASSLERRGAYEQYF. The whole variable domain, filled in from reference TRBV11-2 and TRBJ2-7, reads EAGVAQSPRYKIIEKRQSVAFWCNPISGHATLYWYQQILGQGPKLLIQFQNNGVVDDSQLPKDRFSAERLKGVDSTLKIQPAKLEDSAVYLCASSLERRGAYEQYFGPGTRLTVT.

This clone was detected only once. This sequence joins TRBV19 and TRBJ2-7, with 9 bases lining up with TRBD2. CDR3 length: 17 residues. Germline V gives CDR1 LNHDA, CDR2 SQIVND (reference sequence). The V and J ends lost 3 bases and 2 bases, in that order; junction bases with no gene match: 11. This CDR3 is CASSIGRAGGSAYEQYF. In nucleotides, the CDR3 is TGTGCCAGTAGTATCGGTCGAGCGGGAGGTAGCGCCTACGAGCAGTACTTC.

This clone occurred once. This sample also contains other DNA sequences that code for the same CDR3. V usage is TRBV2 and J usage is TRBJ2-7, with D unresolved. V was trimmed by 2 bases and J by 2 bases, leaving 4 bases between them. Germline CDR1 SNHLY, CDR2 FYNNEI. The CDR3 is 12 amino acids. CDR3 in DNA: TGTGCCAGCAGTGAATTAGCCTACGAGCAGTACTTC. Amino acid sequence: CASSELAYEQYF.

This chain links TRBV5-8 with TRBJ1-5; TRBD1 matches at 7 bases. The trim removed 4 bases at V and 0 bases at J, leaving 4 bases unmatched. CDR1 SGHTS and CDR2 YDEGEE come from the germline V gene. CDR3 size: 15 residues. This CDR3 reads CASSLGQYSNQPQHF. CDR3 nucleotide sequence: TGTGCCAGCAGCCTGGGACAGTATAGCAATCAGCCCCAGCATTTT.

This sequence joins TRBV4-1 and TRBJ1-4; D uncertain. The ends were cut back, 1 base at V and 10 bases at J, with 7 bases in the middle. Germline V CDR1 and CDR2: MGHRA, YSYEKL. The length of the CDR3 is 12 residues. In DNA form, the CDR3 reads TGCGCCAGCAGCCAAGTGGGAGGAAAACTGTTTTTT. This gives the protein CASSQVGGKLFF.

V and J are TRBV29-1 and TRBJ2-7; TRBD2 matches at 10 bases. The V and J ends lost 4 bases and 2 bases, in that order; junction bases with no gene match: 17. The CDR3 consists of 18 residues. In germline, CDR1 is SQVTM, CDR2 ANQGSEA. CDR3 protein: CSVVTLAGVIPVTYEQYF. Here the CDR3 DNA reads TGCAGCGTTGTTACCCTAGCGGGAGTTATCCCGGTCACCTACGAGCAGTACTTC.

This clone was seen more than once but under ten times. One end of the junction fails to match germline, which may point to a read error. The gene calls are TRBV30 and TRBJ1-1; unclear D gene. The germline V gene encodes CDR1 GTSNPN and CDR2 SVGIG (reference sequence). This CDR3 region has 15 residues. CDR3 sequence (DNA): TGTGCCTGGACCCATGTTGCGACCAGGAACGCTGAAGCTTTCTTT. This codes for CAWTHVATRNAEAFF.

In this sample, this clone turned up once. This chain uses TRBV7-6 with TRBJ2-1, with 7 bases that match TRBD2. The V and J ends lost 1 base and 7 bases, in that order; junction bases with no gene match: 4. CDR3 length: 14 residues. The germline gives CDR1 SGHVS, CDR2 FNYEAQ. CDR3 DNA sequence: TGTGCCAGCAGCTTAGATAGCGGGTCGAATGAGCAGTTCTTC. As protein: CASSLDSGSNEQFF.

A single count supports this clone. The genes are TRBV25-1 and TRBJ2-7; TRBD1 aligns across 10 bases. The CDR3 is 16 residues long. Trimming cost V 2 bases and J 4 bases; bases outside gene matches: 8. Looked up from germline, CDR1 is MGHDK and CDR2 is SYGVNS. This CDR3 is CASSEGGRTGGYEQYF. The CDR3 DNA is TGTGCCAGCAGTGAAGGGGGACGGACAGGGGGTTACGAGCAGTACTTC.

The genes are TRBV7-6 and TRBJ2-1; the D gene is possibly TRBD1 (6 bases). V was trimmed by 2 bases and J by 10 bases, leaving 12 bases between them. CDR3 length: 13 residues. Per the germline V gene, CDR1 is SGHVS and CDR2 is FNYEAQ. The CDR3 is CASSLRSGVEQFF. CDR3 sequence (DNA): TGTGCCAGCAGCTTAAGATCAGGGGTCGAGCAGTTCTTC. Together with reference TRBV7-6 and TRBJ2-1, the CDR3 gives the full variable domain: GAGVSQSPRYKVTKRGQDVALRCDPISGHVSLYWYRQALGQGPEFLTYFNYEAQQDKSGLPNDRFSAERPEGSISTLTIQRTEQRDSAMYRCASSLRSGVEQFFGPGTRLTVL.

This clone has a handful of counts. This chain connects TRBV5-1 to TRBJ1-1, with 7 bases matching TRBD1. CDR1 and CDR2 (germline): SGHRS, YFSETQ. V gave up 7 bases and J gave up 0 bases; unmatched junction bases: 3. The length of the CDR3 is 13 residues. The CDR3 here is CASATGMNTEAFF. The CDR3 nucleotides are TGCGCCAGCGCGACAGGGATGAACACTGAAGCTTTCTTT.

V is TRBV15 and J is TRBJ2-6; tentative D call: TRBD1 (5 bases). The CDR3 is 19 residues long. The germline V gene encodes CDR1 LNHNV and CDR2 YYDKDF (reference sequence). Deletions cut 5 bases from V and 1 base from J, with 21 bases between. For the CDR3, the DNA is TGTGCCACCAGCGCCCCAACAGGAGCCGTCCTTTCTGGGGCCAACGTCCTGACTTTC. Translating it yields CATSAPTGAVLSGANVLTF.

The sample holds one count of this clone. The rearrangement uses TRBV19 and TRBJ2-7, with TRBD1 matching 7 bases. The germline gives CDR1 LNHDA, CDR2 SQIVND (reference sequence). V dropped 3 bases and J dropped 4; count of bases not matched to a gene: 3. There are 13 residues in the CDR3. The CDR3 protein is CASSIWGQYEQYF. CDR3 coding DNA: TGTGCCAGTAGTATTTGGGGACAGTACGAGCAGTACTTC.

The V and J genes are TRBV11-2 and TRBJ2-2; 8 positions match TRBD2. The CDR3 loop spans 15 amino acids. With V trimmed by 4 bases and J by 7 bases, 8 bases remained unmatched. CDR1 SGHAT and CDR2 FQNNGV come from the germline V gene. The CDR3 region has the DNA TGTGCCAGCAGCTCAATCGGGGGGGCGGTCGGGGAGCTGTTTTTT. Translation: CASSSIGGAVGELFF.

This clone was counted only a few times. The gene calls are TRBV6-5 and TRBJ1-5; no definite D call. Germline CDR1 and CDR2: MNHEY and SVGAGI. This CDR3 is built from 14 residues. V lost 4 bases, J lost 4 bases, and 11 bases lay in between. As DNA, the CDR3 is TGTGCCAGCAGTTCCGGACGGGGAAATCAGCCCCAGCATTTT. Protein: CASSSGRGNQPQHF.

J is TRBJ2-7 and V is TRBV5-4; 9 bases line up with TRBD1. The CDR3 has 15 residues. V shed 4 bases, J shed 2 bases, and the junction held 7 bases outside the gene matches. The germline CDR1 and CDR2 sequences are SGHNT and YYREEE (reference sequence). In nucleotides, the CDR3 is TGTGCCAGCAGCCCGACCCGGGACAGGGCCTACGAGCAGTACTTC. Its translation is CASSPTRDRAYEQYF.

The V gene is TRBV30, the J gene TRBJ1-2; possibly TRBD1 for D (6 bases). V was trimmed by 5 bases and J by 4 bases, leaving 14 bases between them. The CDR3 totals 13 residues. CDR1 and CDR2 (germline): GTSNPN, SVGIG (reference sequence). As DNA, the CDR3 is TGTGCCTGGTGTTACAGGGAGGGCTATGGCTACACCTTC. Its translation: CAWCYREGYGYTF.

The chain joins TRBV4-3 to TRBJ1-1; a weak D match, TRBD1 (5 bases). The CDR3 is 13 residues long. The V end was cut by 4 bases, the J end by 1 base, with 7 bases between. CDR1 LGHNA and CDR2 YSLEER come from the germline V gene. CDR3 in amino acids: CASSLGGNTEAFF. The DNA of the CDR3 is TGCGCCAGCAGCCTGGGGGGGAACACTGAAGCTTTCTTT.

The gene calls are TRBV7-2 and TRBJ1-2; 9 nucleotides agree with TRBD1. Germline CDR1 is SGHTA and CDR2 is FQGNSA. The CDR3 sequence is 14 residues long. The V segment lost 2 bases and the J segment 3 bases; nucleotides outside the gene matches: 1. The CDR3 sequence is CASSLRDRDYGYTF. As DNA, the CDR3 is TGTGCCAGCAGCTTAAGGGACAGGGACTATGGCTACACCTTC.

The chain joins TRBV7-9 to TRBJ1-1, with a weak D call TRBD1 (6 bases). Germline lookup yields CDR1 SEHNR and CDR2 FQNEAQ (reference sequence). The germline V and J ends were trimmed by 5 bases and 6 bases, with 16 bases remaining between them. The CDR3 sequence is 14 residues long. CDR3 loop: CASSPDQGRAEAFF. Here the CDR3 DNA reads TGTGCCAGCAGCCCTGACCAGGGGAGGGCTGAAGCTTTCTTT.